This T cell receptor (beta chain) was sequenced in a study of CD8+ T cells in alopecia areata. Study-level points and caveats: Resident alphabeta T-cell populations of normal skin are likewise subject to sequencing in scalp samples.

cDNA reverse transcribed from extracted RNA served as the sequencing template. Clones were sequenced by immunoSEQ multiplex PCR, and TCRdb holds only the in-frame ones, with some missing. The sample lists about 130,000 clones, 58% occurring once. The germline CDR1 and CDR2 sequences are SEHNR and FQNEAQ (reference sequence). With 5 bases clipped from V and 8 bases from J, the junction kept 15 bases outside the gene matches. The CDR3 sequence is 17 residues long. This clone has a handful of counts. As yet, its antigen is unknown. Specimens obtained from alopecia areata patients comprised lesional scalp punch biopsies and peripheral blood.

This clonotype was sampled from a human donor with alopecia areata. The sample was CD4+ T cells sorted from blood, taken at week 0. V and J are TRBV7-9 and TRBJ2-1, with 10 bases aligning to TRBD2. CDR3 sequence reads: CASSRRPSGSKWDEQFF. The DNA for the CDR3 is TGTGCCAGCAGCCGAAGGCCTAGCGGGAGTAAGTGGGATGAGCAGTTCTTC.